This section outlines one T cell receptor beta chain sequence together with its context. Its antigen is as yet unknown. The data are from a study of molecular identifiers for immune sequencing clone quantification. Notes on the study in general: Spike-in Jurkat TCR RNA from a single cell reportedly registered among roughly 1.1 million naive cells.

In the sort, naive CD8 T cells were defined as CD8+CD4-CCR7+CD45RA+. This CDR3 is 14 amino acids long. The V end lost 0 bases, the J end lost 6 bases, and 11 bases lay between the germline ends. In germline, CDR1 is MNHEY, CDR2 SMNVEV (reference sequence). Each CDR3 protein gets one entry after TCRdb re-called the PCR reads with MiXCR. The data contain 97,000 or so distinct CDR3 sequences, less than 35% of them singletons. Sequenced sample: naive CD8+ T cells from blood, with Jurkat cell RNA spiked in. Subset reported: FACS-sorted CD8+CD4-CCR7+CD45RA+ naive T cells. The source is a human donor in good health. Some libraries in this study had Jurkat cell RNA spiked in. The genes are TRBV27 and TRBJ1-1; a weak D match, TRBD1 (5 bases). The CDR3 bases are TGTGCCAGCAGTTTATCAAACGTGGGGGCTGAAGCTTTCTTT. Amino acids: CASSLSNVGAEAFF.